The clone carrying this TCR beta chain was seen at least ten times. Per the original data handling: Across samples, TCR counts had a median of roughly 97,000 and ranged from about 20,000 to 750,000. In TCRdb, the RACE reads were re-called with MiXCR into one record per CDR3 protein. TCRdb's processing, not the study's, gives the V and J calls here. The table lists roughly 380,000 distinct CDR3 sequences, 4.8% of them singletons. These data originate in a study of human T cells and chemical hapten exposure. Study in general: The use of 2% DPC on 2 cm by 2 cm of upper inner arm skin constituted sensitization. Across the whole study, which lasted roughly 24 weeks, patients were given diphenylcyclopropenone on the scalp once a week.

Time point meaning: patch test 1, 2 weeks after DPC sensitization. Indicated treatment: therapeutic diphenylcyclopropenone sensitization with weekly scalp DPC. Specimen: whole blood, collected in connection with sensitization to the hapten diphenylcyclopropenone (DPC). The source is a woman aged 45-59 years with alopecia areata. Some clones in this sample may be carry-over from other donors' samples.

This CDR3 is CASSRGADRASKNIQYF. CDR3 DNA: TGTGCCAGCAGCCGAGGTGCAGACAGGGCGAGCAAAAACATTCAGTACTTC. The chain recombines TRBV12-3 or TRBV12-4 with TRBJ2-4; 7 bases are a match to TRBD1. This CDR3 has 17 residues. V lost 6 bases to trimming and J lost 3 bases; unmatched junction nucleotides: 14.